The next 22 T cell receptor beta chains were all read from a single sample in a study of neurological immune-mediated disorders. MiXCR was run by TCRdb on the 5' RACE reads, yielding one entry per CDR3 protein. The sample lists around 67,000 distinct CDR3 sequences; less than 5.5% were seen once. The sequenced sample was PBMCs. These receptors all stem from a man in his late teens or twenties with multiple sclerosis.

This clonotype has a count of ten or more. DNA of the CDR3: TGCAGCGTTGGTCTGAGTAGCGGCGGGCTTGCTGGCGAGCAGTACTTC. Its protein is CSVGLSSGGLAGEQYF. This chain links TRBV29-1 with TRBJ2-7, with D possibly being TRBD2 (6 bases). Germline V gives CDR1 SQVTM, CDR2 ANQGSEA. V lost 4 bases and J 6 bases, leaving 25 bases between the germline ends. The CDR3 covers 16 residues.

At least ten counts were recorded for this clonotype. The V call is TRBV7-2, the J call TRBJ2-3, with 14 bases aligning to TRBD2. The V and J ends lost 3 bases and 6 bases, in that order; junction bases with no gene match: 17. Germline V gene data show CDR1 as SGHTA and CDR2 as FQGNSA. The CDR3 spans 20 residues. The CDR3 DNA reads TGTGCCAGCAGCTTCTCGGGGTGGACTAGCGGGGGGCGAAAGAGGGATACGCAGTATTTT. This sequence encodes CASSFSGWTSGGRKRDTQYF. Combining the CDR3 with reference TRBV7-2 and TRBJ2-3 gives the whole variable domain GAGVSQSPSNKVTEKGKDVELRCDPISGHTALYWYRQSLGQGLEFLIYFQGNSAPDKSGLPSDRFSAERTGGSVSTLTIQRTQQEDSAVYLCASSFSGWTSGGRKRDTQYFGPGTRLTVL.

This clonotype has ten or more counts. The chain joins TRBV24-1 to TRBJ2-1; 9 nucleotides agree with TRBD2. The CDR3 totals 17 residues. The V gene's germline CDR1 is KGHDR and CDR2 SFDVKD. Trimming removed 9 bases from V and 4 bases from J; junction bases left unmatched: 15. In nucleotides, the CDR3 is TGTGCCACCTCCGCGGGCCTAGCGGGACTTGGGTACAATGAGCAGTTCTTC. Protein product: CATSAGLAGLGYNEQFF.

This clonotype was counted only a few times. A much larger clone differs by one base, so this may be a read error. The rearrangement links TRBV20-1 to TRBJ2-3; D not certain. Germline loops: CDR1 DFQATT, CDR2 SNEGSKA (reference sequence). Trimming left V 0 bases short and J 2 bases short, with 9 bases between. The CDR3 is 14 residues long. CDR3 bases: TGCAGTGCTAGAGAACGATTACTCACAGATACGCAGTATTTT. Encoded protein: CSARERLLTDTQYF.

This clonotype was recorded many times. This sequence joins TRBV20-1 and TRBJ2-4; no reliable D call. The CDR3 consists of 12 residues. Germline CDR1 DFQATT, CDR2 SNEGSKA (reference sequence). Trimming removed 2 bases from V and 9 bases from J, with 11 bases in between. Written as DNA, the CDR3 is TGCAGTGCTAGAAGGGTGAGCGCCATTCAGTACTTC. Its translation: CSARRVSAIQYF.

This clonotype occurred many times. The rearrangement links TRBV12-3 or TRBV12-4 to TRBJ1-5; D perhaps matches TRBD1 (6 bases). CDR3 length: 15 residues. The V end lost 5 bases, the J end lost 0 bases, and 11 bases lay between the germline ends. Written as DNA, the CDR3 is TGTGCCAGCAGTCAACAGGGAAATAGCAATCAGCCCCAGCATTTT. It codes for CASSQQGNSNQPQHF.

Ten or more counts support this clonotype. This chain connects TRBV4-3 to TRBJ2-3, with D unclear. The CDR3 consists of 13 residues. CDR1 and CDR2 from the germline V gene are LGHNA and YSLEER. V shed 1 base and J shed 0 bases, with 2 bases lying between them. DNA for the CDR3: TGCGCCAGCAGCCAAGCCAGCACAGATACGCAGTATTTT. This codes for CASSQASTDTQYF.

In this sample, this clonotype turned up a few times. This may stem from a read error, because a much larger clone lies one nucleotide away. The chain uses TRBV20-1 and TRBJ1-4, with no clear D. Trimming removed 6 bases from V and 10 bases from J, with 15 bases in between. CDR1 is DFQATT and CDR2 is SNEGSKA in the germline V gene (reference sequence). The CDR3 contains 12 residues. For the CDR3, the DNA is TGCAGTGCCTGGGAAAGGGATCGAAAACTGTTTTTT. Its translation is CSAWERDRKLFF.

This clonotype was found many times. This chain uses TRBV10-3 with TRBJ2-1, with unresolved D. The CDR3 runs to 13 residues. Germline CDR1 is ENHRY and CDR2 is SYGVKD. V was trimmed by 8 bases and J by 4 bases, leaving 12 bases between them. The CDR3 reads CAIRSPQYNEQFF. The CDR3 DNA follows: TGTGCCATCCGGAGCCCCCAATACAATGAGCAGTTCTTC.

This clonotype was recorded at least ten times. The chain links TRBV10-3 to TRBJ2-1; D perhaps matches TRBD1 (5 bases). V lost 7 bases and J 7 bases, leaving 14 bases between the germline ends. Germline CDR1 and CDR2: ENHRY and SYGVKD. This CDR3 has 13 amino acids. For the CDR3, the DNA is TGTGCCATCAACAGGAAACTGGGGAATGAGCAGTTCTTC. It translates to CAINRKLGNEQFF.

This clonotype was found many times. The chain joins TRBV29-1 to TRBJ1-1; tentative D call: TRBD1 (5 bases). Germline V gene sequence: CDR1 SQVTM, CDR2 ANQGSEA. The CDR3 is 14 residues long. V was trimmed by 3 bases and J by 3 bases, leaving 14 bases between them. DNA of the CDR3: TGCAGCGTTGACGGGCAGGAGGGGTACACTGAAGCTTTCTTT. Translating it yields CSVDGQEGYTEAFF.

This clonotype was seen at least ten times. The chain is built from TRBV5-1 and TRBJ2-3; TRBD1 matches 8 bases. Germline-derived CDR1 and CDR2 are SGHRS and YFSETQ. The CDR3 has 15 amino acids. The junction had 5 bases not matched to a gene; V was cut back by 3 bases and J by 2 bases. The CDR3 nucleotides read TGCGCCAGCAGCTCTGGGACAGGACCCACAGATACGCAGTATTTT. Translation: CASSSGTGPTDTQYF.

This clonotype was observed at least ten times. The V and J genes are TRBV20-1 and TRBJ2-5, with D perhaps given as TRBD1 or TRBD2 (6 bases each). CDR3 size: 17 residues. V gave up 6 bases and J gave up 3 bases, with 26 bases separating them. Per germline, CDR1 DFQATT and CDR2 SNEGSKA (reference sequence). The CDR3 nucleotides read TGCAGTGCCGGGCCCGGACCTCTAGGAGGGGGAAAAGAGACCCAGTACTTC. It codes for CSAGPGPLGGGKETQYF.

This clonotype was detected many times. This sequence joins TRBV5-1 and TRBJ2-6; D perhaps matches TRBD1 (6 bases). Per germline, CDR1 SGHRS and CDR2 YFSETQ. The V and J ends lost 4 bases and 0 bases respectively, with 17 bases between them. The CDR3 sequence is 18 residues long. The CDR3 DNA reads TGCGCCAGCAGCCGTGGCCGGGACATCAACTCTGGGGCCAACGTCCTGACTTTC. Amino acid sequence: CASSRGRDINSGANVLTF. The full variable domain, rest sourced from reference TRBV5-1 and TRBJ2-6, is KAGVTQTPRYLIKTRGQQVTLSCSPISGHRSVSWYQQTPGQGLQFLFEYFSETQRNKGNFPGRFSGRQFSNSRSEMNVSTLELGDSALYLCASSRGRDINSGANVLTFGAGSRLTVL.

This clonotype was recorded many times. This chain connects TRBV24-1 to TRBJ2-3, with a possible D match to TRBD2 (7 bases). Trimming took 3 bases from V and 2 from J, leaving 20 bases between them. Germline CDR1 and CDR2: KGHDR and SFDVKD. This CDR3 has 18 residues. CDR3 sequence (DNA): TGTGCCACCAGTGATCCAACCCCTGCGGGGGCCCACACAGATACGCAGTATTTT. Amino acid sequence: CATSDPTPAGAHTDTQYF.

This clonotype appeared many times. The CDR3 region has the DNA TGCGCCAGCAGCCCCACAGGTAGTGAGCAGTTCTTC. Encoded protein: CASSPTGSEQFF. This chain joins TRBV4-1 and TRBJ2-1; perhaps TRBD1 as D (5 bases). From germline, CDR1 is MGHRA and CDR2 YSYEKL. Trimming pared 4 bases from V and 9 bases from J, leaving 10 bases between. The CDR3 covers 12 residues.

There are a few counts of this clonotype. The CDR3 loop is CASRLGKGQPQHF. Here the CDR3 DNA reads TGTGCCAGCAGATTGGGAAAGGGACAGCCCCAGCATTTT. This chain uses TRBV6-1 with TRBJ1-5; D not resolved. The CDR3 spans 13 residues. Trimming shortened V by 6 bases and J by 7 bases, and 13 bases separated the two germline ends. Germline lookup yields CDR1 MNHNS and CDR2 SASEGT.

Many counts were recorded for this clonotype. V is TRBV5-1 and J is TRBJ2-4, with D unclear. The CDR3 loop spans 15 amino acids. Germline CDR1 is SGHRS and CDR2 is YFSETQ. Trimming removed 0 bases from V and 8 bases from J, with 15 bases in between. Written as DNA, the CDR3 is TGCGCCAGCAGCTTGGAGGGTAGCCCAATTGACATTCAGTACTTC. This codes for CASSLEGSPIDIQYF.

This clonotype was recorded at least ten times. V is TRBV20-1 and J is TRBJ1-4, with D possibly matching TRBD1 (5 bases). Trimming cost V 5 bases and J 6 bases, with 13 bases left between them. In germline, CDR1 is DFQATT, CDR2 SNEGSKA (reference sequence). The CDR3 extends over 13 amino acids. Here the CDR3 DNA reads TGCAGTGCTGGGGGAAGGGGTCATGAAAAACTGTTTTTT. Translated, it gives CSAGGRGHEKLFF.

This clonotype appeared many times. The rearrangement links TRBV20-1 to TRBJ1-6; no clear D gene. Per the germline V gene, CDR1 is DFQATT and CDR2 is SNEGSKA (reference sequence). CDR3 length equals 16 residues. Between the trimmed V and J ends, which lost 5 bases and 4 bases, there was a span of 18 bases. The CDR3 coding sequence is TGCAGTGCTGTCAAATACAGTGGGCTATATAATTCACCCCTCCACTTT. This gives the protein CSAVKYSGLYNSPLHF.

This clonotype was counted at least ten times. V is TRBV21-1 and J is TRBJ2-1. TRBV21-1 is listed as a pseudogene. The CDR3 runs 11 residues. The CDR3 reads CASSIRNEQFF. In DNA, the CDR3 is TGTGCCAGCAGCATAAGGAATGAGCAGTTCTTC.

This clonotype was seen ten or more times. This chain connects TRBV20-1 to TRBJ2-7; D possibly uses TRBD1 or TRBD2 (5 bases each). The CDR3 sequence is 14 residues long. Trimming removed 6 bases at V and 3 bases at J, with 18 bases between. CDR1 DFQATT and CDR2 SNEGSKA come from the germline V gene (reference sequence). CDR3 amino acids: CSAKTPGTHYEQYF. As DNA, the CDR3 is TGCAGTGCCAAGACTCCCGGGACCCACTACGAGCAGTACTTC.